This record concerns one T cell receptor beta chain sequence. Authors' analysis steps: Nucleated cell counts were estimated from reference gene primer amplification. Generated by immunoSEQ multiplex PCR, the TCRdb table keeps only in-frame clones and is missing some. D and trimming were read from the DNA, whereas the V and J calls and clone size are those reported in that table. The sample has 70,000 or so clones, about 85% seen once. The record originates from a study of blood T cell repertoires in COVID-19. Turning to the study itself: Samples of COVID-19 (acute and convalescent) were obtained from the United States, Italy and Spain. The analysed material was cDNA or gDNA that came from T cells, B-cell-depleted T cells, or PBMCs.

There are 16 residues in the CDR3. The V end was cut by 3 bases, the J end by 3 bases, with 18 bases between. Per germline, CDR1 KGHSH and CDR2 LQKENI. Sequencing was performed on peripheral blood. This receptor was taken from a man aged 70 or older with active COVID-19. The chain is built from TRBV18 and TRBJ2-7, with D maybe TRBD1 (6 bases). This chain's CDR3 is CASSPTRLDRGYEQYF. DNA of the CDR3: TGTGCCAGCTCACCTACACGCTTGGACAGAGGCTACGAGCAGTACTTC.